This T cell receptor (beta chain) came from a study of T cell repertoires in cytomegalovirus infection. Study-wide context: Public TCR beta signatures provided an indication of both CMV infection and a matching HLA type. Overall study findings and caveats: Clonotypes of TCR beta that were HLA-C-restricted and CMV-specific dominated the ex vivo response.

About this clonotype: Its specificity is not known.

Germline lookup yields CDR1 LNHDA and CDR2 SQIVND (reference sequence). The V segment lost 7 bases and the J segment 2 bases; nucleotides outside the gene matches: 6. The CDR3 loop spans 14 amino acids. Each CDR3 protein gets one entry after TCRdb re-called the reads with MiXCR. The sample includes about 920,000 distinct CDR3 sequences, less than 40% of them seen just once. The sequence derives from a human donor in good health (CMV status not recorded). Some clones in this sample may be carry-over from other donors' samples. The sample here was cultured CD8+ T cells from PBMCs, taken from culture after CMV antigen stimulation. This chain uses TRBV19 with TRBJ2-3; 7 bases align to TRBD2. CDR3 nucleotide sequence: TGTGCCAGTACCTGGGGGGACTACACAGATACGCAGTATTTT. It codes for CASTWGDYTDTQYF.